The 18 T cell receptor beta chains below all came from one sample that was sequenced in a study of cytomegalovirus exposure and HLA in healthy donors. PCR employed 60 Vbeta and 13 Jbeta primers. Sequencing used immunoSEQ multiplex PCR; TCRdb keeps in-frame clones, though not all of them. The sample comprises 170,000 or so clones, over 80% of which are singletons, and roughly 6.3% rests with the top ten. Sample: PBMCs. These receptors were taken from a male donor in good health and CMV-seropositive.

This sequence joins TRBV27 and TRBJ2-1; a possible D gene is TRBD2 (6 bases). V shed 2 bases and J shed 0 bases, with 14 bases lying between them. Germline V lookup: CDR1 MNHEY, CDR2 SMNVEV (reference sequence). This CDR3 has 17 amino acids. CDR3 residues: CASSLNGGMSSYNEQFF. CDR3 coding DNA: TGTGCCAGCAGTTTAAATGGCGGGATGAGCTCCTACAATGAGCAGTTCTTC.

CDR3 nucleotides: TGTGCCAGCAGCTTAGACAGTGGAAACACCATATATTTT. Encoded protein: CASSLDSGNTIYF. The rearrangement joins TRBV5-4 to TRBJ1-3; the D gene is possibly TRBD1 (5 bases). This CDR3 spans 13 amino acids. V was shortened by 2 bases and J by 3 bases, with 6 bases between the two germline ends. CDR1 and CDR2 from the germline V gene are SGHNT and YYREEE (reference sequence).

This clone was counted a few times. The chain couples TRBV6-1 to TRBJ1-2; D not resolved. The CDR3 covers 14 residues. Trimming left V 1 base short and J 4 bases short, with 10 bases between. Looked up from germline, CDR1 is MNHNS and CDR2 is SASEGT. CDR3 bases: TGTGCCAGCAGTGAAGTCGGTAGAGCCTATGGCTACACCTTC. Translated: CASSEVGRAYGYTF.

Comment on this clone: Other DNA sequences within the sample encode an identical CDR3. The chain employs TRBV7-3 and TRBJ2-1; 11 bases match TRBD2. Germline V CDR1 and CDR2: SGHTA, FQGTGA. There are 15 residues in the CDR3. The ends lost 5 bases at V and 6 bases at J; junction bases unmatched: 6. The CDR3 is CASSPGLAGPNEQFF. The CDR3 nucleotides read TGTGCCAGCAGCCCTGGACTAGCGGGTCCCAATGAGCAGTTCTTC.

The CDR3 region is CASSLTRLGRTYEQYF. The CDR3 nucleotides are TGTGCCAGCAGTTTGACCCGGTTGGGCAGGACCTACGAGCAGTACTTC. The chain uses TRBV27 and TRBJ2-7; D remains unclear. The ends were cut back, 3 bases at V and 2 bases at J, with 17 bases in the middle. The CDR3 consists of 16 residues. From germline, CDR1 is MNHEY and CDR2 SMNVEV (reference sequence).

V is TRBV27 and J is TRBJ2-3, with D possibly TRBD1 on 6 matching bases. The CDR3 runs 15 residues. Deletions cut 5 bases from V and 1 base from J, with 13 bases between. From germline, CDR1 is MNHEY and CDR2 SMNVEV (reference sequence). CDR3 loop: CASSQWGRGTDTQYF. CDR3 in DNA: TGTGCCAGCAGTCAATGGGGGCGCGGCACAGATACGCAGTATTTT.

The chain links TRBV6-1 to TRBJ1-5; 9 nucleotides line up with TRBD1. Germline CDR1 reads MNHNS; CDR2 reads SASEGT. This CDR3 is 15 amino acids long. Trimming removed 9 bases from V and 2 bases from J; junction bases left unmatched: 8. As DNA, the CDR3 is TGTGCCAGTGGGACAGGGCTGGTACGCAATCAGCCCCAGCATTTT. It encodes CASGTGLVRNQPQHF.

The chain is built from TRBV7-6 and TRBJ2-3; D is unresolved. In germline, CDR1 is SGHVS, CDR2 FNYEAQ. V was shortened by 3 bases and J by 2 bases, with 3 bases between the two germline ends. CDR3 length: 12 amino acids. CDR3 sequence reads: CASSFHTDTQYF. The CDR3, as DNA: TGTGCCAGCAGCTTCCACACAGATACGCAGTATTTT.

The rearrangement uses TRBV6-5 and TRBJ1-3; D is unclear. This CDR3 spans 15 amino acids. The germline CDR1 and CDR2 sequences are MNHEY and SVGAGI. V lost 5 bases, J lost 0 bases, and 11 bases lay in between. The CDR3 region has the DNA TGTGCCAGCAGTAGGGAGGCCGCCTCTGGAAACACCATATATTTT. It codes for CASSREAASGNTIYF.

The rearrangement joins TRBV7-2 to TRBJ2-1; D gene unclear. V lost 2 bases and J 0 bases, leaving 8 bases between the germline ends. This CDR3 has 15 residues. The germline V gene encodes CDR1 SGHTA and CDR2 FQGNSA. CDR3 coding DNA: TGTGCCAGCAGCTTACTGCGGAGCTCCTACAATGAGCAGTTCTTC. This codes for CASSLLRSSYNEQFF.

The chain uses TRBV6-5 and TRBJ1-5; 7 bases agree with TRBD1. Per germline, CDR1 MNHEY and CDR2 SVGAGI. Losses at the gene ends were 6 bases for V and 7 bases for J; bases not matched to a gene: 6. The CDR3 is 13 amino acids. For the CDR3, the DNA is TGTGCCAGCAGCCCCGACAGGGCCCAGCCCCAGCATTTT. Translation: CASSPDRAQPQHF.

This clone was seen a handful of times. V is TRBV28 and J is TRBJ2-2, with 10 bases identical to TRBD1. The germline V gene encodes CDR1 MDHEN and CDR2 SYDVKM. The CDR3 extends over 14 amino acids. V was pared by 7 bases and J by 5 bases, with 4 bases of the junction left unmatched. CDR3 bases: TGTGCCAGCACCGGGACAGGGGATACCGGGGAGCTGTTTTTT. Amino acid sequence: CASTGTGDTGELFF.

This chain joins TRBV6-4 and TRBJ1-1, with D unclear. Germline CDR1 MRHNA, CDR2 SNTAGT. V lost 4 bases and J 3 bases, leaving 9 bases between the germline ends. This CDR3 is built from 13 residues. The CDR3 DNA sequence: TGTGCCAGCAGTGCACGGGTAGACACTGAAGCTTTCTTT. It translates to CASSARVDTEAFF.

This chain uses TRBV4-1 with TRBJ1-4; the D gene is possibly TRBD1 (5 bases). CDR1 and CDR2 from the germline V gene are MGHRA and YSYEKL. V lost 0 bases, J lost 14 bases, and 13 bases lay in between. The CDR3 is 13 residues long. CDR3 DNA: TGCGCCAGCAGCCAAGATTGGAGAAAGGGGCTGTTTTTT. This translates into CASSQDWRKGLFF.

V usage is TRBV18 and J usage is TRBJ2-1, with D tentatively TRBD2 (5 bases). Germline CDR1 and CDR2: KGHSH and LQKENI. This CDR3 spans 15 amino acids. Trimming pared 5 bases from V and 0 bases from J, leaving 11 bases between. In DNA form, the CDR3 reads TGTGCCAGCTCAGCCCCGGGGAACTCCTACAATGAGCAGTTCTTC. Protein product: CASSAPGNSYNEQFF.

V gene TRBV6-5 combines with J gene TRBJ1-5; 9 nucleotides align to TRBD1. CDR3 length: 13 residues. V dropped 8 bases and J dropped 4; count of bases not matched to a gene: 3. CDR1 MNHEY and CDR2 SVGAGI come from the germline V gene. The DNA of the CDR3 is TGTGCCAGCGGGACAGGGATGAATCAGCCCCAGCATTTT. Translating it yields CASGTGMNQPQHF.

The sample holds a few counts of this clone. The genes are TRBV28 and TRBJ1-3; the D gene is possibly TRBD1 (5 bases). The CDR3 is 14 residues long. Germline loops: CDR1 MDHEN, CDR2 SYDVKM. The V and J ends lost 10 bases and 2 bases respectively, with 15 bases between them. For the CDR3, the DNA is TGTGCCACCCGACGGGGGAGGACTGGAAACACCATATATTTT. This codes for CATRRGRTGNTIYF.

V and J are TRBV4-3 and TRBJ1-4, with 8 bases matching TRBD1. The germline gives CDR1 LGHNA, CDR2 YSLEER. The CDR3 contains 15 residues. The V segment lost 0 bases and the J segment 8 bases; nucleotides outside the gene matches: 5. The CDR3 here is CASSQEGQGSEKLFF. The DNA for the CDR3 is TGCGCCAGCAGCCAAGAAGGACAGGGAAGCGAAAAACTGTTTTTT.